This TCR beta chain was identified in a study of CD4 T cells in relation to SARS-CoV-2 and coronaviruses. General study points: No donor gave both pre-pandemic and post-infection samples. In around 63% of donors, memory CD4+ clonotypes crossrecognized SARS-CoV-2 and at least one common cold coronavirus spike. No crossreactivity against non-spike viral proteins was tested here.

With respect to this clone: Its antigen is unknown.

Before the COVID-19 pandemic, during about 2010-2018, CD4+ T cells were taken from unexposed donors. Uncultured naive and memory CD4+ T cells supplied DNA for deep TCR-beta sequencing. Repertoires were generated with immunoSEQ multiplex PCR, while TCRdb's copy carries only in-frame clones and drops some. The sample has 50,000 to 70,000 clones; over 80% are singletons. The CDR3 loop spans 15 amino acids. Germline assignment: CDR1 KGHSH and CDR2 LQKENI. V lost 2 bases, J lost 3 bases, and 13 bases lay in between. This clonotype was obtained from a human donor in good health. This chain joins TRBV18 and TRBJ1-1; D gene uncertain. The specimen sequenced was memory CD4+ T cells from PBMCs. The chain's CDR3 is CASSPSPDGHTEAFF. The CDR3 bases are TGTGCCAGCTCACCATCTCCGGACGGGCACACTGAAGCTTTCTTT.